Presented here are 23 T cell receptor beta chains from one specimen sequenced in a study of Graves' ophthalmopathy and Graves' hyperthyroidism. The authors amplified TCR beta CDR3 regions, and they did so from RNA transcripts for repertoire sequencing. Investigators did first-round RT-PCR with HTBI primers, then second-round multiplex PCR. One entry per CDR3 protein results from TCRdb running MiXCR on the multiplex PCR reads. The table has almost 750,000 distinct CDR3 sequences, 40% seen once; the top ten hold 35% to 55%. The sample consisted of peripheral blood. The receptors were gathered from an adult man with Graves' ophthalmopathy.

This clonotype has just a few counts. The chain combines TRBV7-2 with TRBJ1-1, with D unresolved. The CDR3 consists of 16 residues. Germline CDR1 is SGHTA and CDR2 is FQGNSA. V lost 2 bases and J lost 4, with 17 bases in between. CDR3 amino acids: CASSLRVLAYSTEAFF. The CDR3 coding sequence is TGTGCCAGCAGCTTAAGGGTCCTCGCCTACTCCACTGAAGCTTTCTTT. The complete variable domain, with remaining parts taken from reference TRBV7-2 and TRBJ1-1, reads GAGVSQSPSNKVTEKGKDVELRCDPISGHTALYWYRQSLGQGLEFLIYFQGNSAPDKSGLPSDRFSAERTGGSVSTLTIQRTQQEDSAVYLCASSLRVLAYSTEAFFGQGTRLTVV.

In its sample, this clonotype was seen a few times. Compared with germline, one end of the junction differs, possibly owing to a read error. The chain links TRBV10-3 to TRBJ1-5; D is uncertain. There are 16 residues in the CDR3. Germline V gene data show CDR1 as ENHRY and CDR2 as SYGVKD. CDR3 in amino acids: CASSYEEGKPNQPQHF. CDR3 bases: TGTGCCAGCAGTTACGAAGAGGGTAAACCCAATCAGCCCCAGCATTTT.

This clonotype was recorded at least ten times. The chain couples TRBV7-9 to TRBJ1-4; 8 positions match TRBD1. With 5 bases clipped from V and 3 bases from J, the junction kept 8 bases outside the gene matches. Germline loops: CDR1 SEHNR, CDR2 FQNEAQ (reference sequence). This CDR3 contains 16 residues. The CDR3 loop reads CASSLRGPSANEKLFF. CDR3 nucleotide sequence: TGTGCCAGCAGCCTCAGGGGGCCTTCGGCTAATGAAAAACTGTTTTTT.

The CDR3 DNA reads as TGCAGTGCTCATATACAGGAGTCTGGGGCCAACGTCCTGACTTTC. Its translation is CSAHIQESGANVLTF. J is TRBJ2-6 and V is TRBV20-1; D possibly corresponds to TRBD1 (5 bases). The CDR3 runs to 15 residues. Per germline, CDR1 DFQATT and CDR2 SNEGSKA (reference sequence). The V end lost 5 bases, the J end lost 1 base, and 12 bases lay between the germline ends.

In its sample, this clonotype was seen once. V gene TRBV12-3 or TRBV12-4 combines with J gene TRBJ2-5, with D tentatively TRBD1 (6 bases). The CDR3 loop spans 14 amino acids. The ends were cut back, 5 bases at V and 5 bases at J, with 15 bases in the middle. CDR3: CASSQTGSWETQYF. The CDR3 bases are TGTGCCAGCAGTCAGACAGGCTCATGGGAGACCCAGTACTTC.

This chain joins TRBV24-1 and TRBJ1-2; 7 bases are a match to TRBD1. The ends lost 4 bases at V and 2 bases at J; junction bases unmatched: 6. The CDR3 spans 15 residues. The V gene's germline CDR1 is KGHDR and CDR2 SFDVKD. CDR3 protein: CATSDHRGINYGYTF. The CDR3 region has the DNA TGTGCCACCAGTGACCACAGGGGAATCAACTATGGCTACACCTTC.

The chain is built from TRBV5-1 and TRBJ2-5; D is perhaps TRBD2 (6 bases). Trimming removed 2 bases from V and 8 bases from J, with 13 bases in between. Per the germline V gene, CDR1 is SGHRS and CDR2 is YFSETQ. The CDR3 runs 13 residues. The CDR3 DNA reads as TGCGCCAGCAGCTTAGGGACTGCGGGAACCCAGTACTTC. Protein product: CASSLGTAGTQYF.

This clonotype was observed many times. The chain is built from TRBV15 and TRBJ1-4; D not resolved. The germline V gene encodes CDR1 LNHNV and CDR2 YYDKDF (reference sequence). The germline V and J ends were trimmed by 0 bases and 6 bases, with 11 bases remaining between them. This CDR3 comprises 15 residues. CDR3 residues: CATSRDGLRHEKLFF. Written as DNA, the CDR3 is TGTGCCACCAGCAGAGATGGACTTAGACATGAAAAACTGTTTTTT.

The CDR3 DNA reads TGTGCCAGCAGCCCAGCGGATTTACAAGAGACCCAGTACTTC. This gives the protein CASSPADLQETQYF. This chain links TRBV7-9 with TRBJ2-5; D possibly corresponds to TRBD2 (5 bases). Germline V gene data show CDR1 as SEHNR and CDR2 as FQNEAQ (reference sequence). The CDR3 is 14 amino acids. V was cut by 5 bases and J by 2 bases, with 12 bases left in between.

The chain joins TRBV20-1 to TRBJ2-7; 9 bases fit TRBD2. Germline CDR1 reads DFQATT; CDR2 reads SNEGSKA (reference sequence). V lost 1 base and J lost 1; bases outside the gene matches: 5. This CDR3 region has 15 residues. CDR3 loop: CSARVSGRPSYEQYF. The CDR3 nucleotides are TGCAGTGCTAGAGTCAGCGGGAGGCCTTCCTACGAGCAGTACTTC.

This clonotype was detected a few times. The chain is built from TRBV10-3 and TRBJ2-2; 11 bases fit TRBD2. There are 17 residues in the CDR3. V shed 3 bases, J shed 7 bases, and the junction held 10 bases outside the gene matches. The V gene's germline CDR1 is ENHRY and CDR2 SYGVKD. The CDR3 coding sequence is TGTGCCATCAGTGATTTGGGGACTAGCGGACAAAGCGGGGAGCTGTTTTTT. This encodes CAISDLGTSGQSGELFF.

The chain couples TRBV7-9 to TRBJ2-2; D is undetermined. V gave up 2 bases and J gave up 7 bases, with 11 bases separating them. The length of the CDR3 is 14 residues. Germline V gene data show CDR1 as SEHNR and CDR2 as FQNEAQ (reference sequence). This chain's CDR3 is CASSLSPSIGELFF. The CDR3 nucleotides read TGTGCCAGCAGCTTAAGCCCCAGCATCGGGGAGCTGTTTTTT.

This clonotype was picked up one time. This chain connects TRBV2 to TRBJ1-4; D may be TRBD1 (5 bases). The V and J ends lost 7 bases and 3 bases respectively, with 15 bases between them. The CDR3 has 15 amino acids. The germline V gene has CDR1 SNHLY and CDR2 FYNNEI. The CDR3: CASNPTGVANEKLFF. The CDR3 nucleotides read TGTGCCAGCAACCCAACGGGGGTGGCTAATGAAAAACTGTTTTTT.

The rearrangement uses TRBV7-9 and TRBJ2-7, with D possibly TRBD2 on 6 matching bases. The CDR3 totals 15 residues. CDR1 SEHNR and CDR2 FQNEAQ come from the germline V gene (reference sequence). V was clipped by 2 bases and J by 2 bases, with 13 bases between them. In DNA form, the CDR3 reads TGTGCCAGCAGCTTAATAGCCGGGAGAGCCTACGAGCAGTACTTC. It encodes CASSLIAGRAYEQYF.

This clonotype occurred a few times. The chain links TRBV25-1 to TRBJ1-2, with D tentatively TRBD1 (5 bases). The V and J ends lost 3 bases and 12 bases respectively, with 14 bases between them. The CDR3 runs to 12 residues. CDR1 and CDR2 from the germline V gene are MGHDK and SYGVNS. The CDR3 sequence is CASSDSAGDHTF. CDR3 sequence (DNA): TGTGCCAGCAGTGATAGTGCCGGGGACCACACCTTC.

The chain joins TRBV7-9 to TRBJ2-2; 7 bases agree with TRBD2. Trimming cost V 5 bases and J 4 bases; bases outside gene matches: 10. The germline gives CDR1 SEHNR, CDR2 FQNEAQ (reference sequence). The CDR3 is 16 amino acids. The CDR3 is CASSPSGGRSTGELFF. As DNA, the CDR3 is TGTGCCAGCAGCCCCAGCGGCGGGAGATCCACCGGGGAGCTGTTTTTT.

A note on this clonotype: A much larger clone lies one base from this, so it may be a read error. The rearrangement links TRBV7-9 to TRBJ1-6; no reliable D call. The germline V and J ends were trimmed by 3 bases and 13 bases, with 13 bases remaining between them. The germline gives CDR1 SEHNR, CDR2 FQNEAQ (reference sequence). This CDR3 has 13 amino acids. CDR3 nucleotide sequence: TGTGCCAGCAGCTTGGGCAACCTAGGGCCCCTCCACTTT. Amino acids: CASSLGNLGPLHF.

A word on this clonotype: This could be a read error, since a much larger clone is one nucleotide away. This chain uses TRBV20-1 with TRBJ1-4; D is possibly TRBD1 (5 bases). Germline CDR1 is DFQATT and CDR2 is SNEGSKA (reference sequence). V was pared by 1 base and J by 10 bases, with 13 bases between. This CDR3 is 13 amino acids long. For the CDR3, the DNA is TGCAGTGCTAGAGGGGACGGGGTTGGAAAACTGTTTTTT. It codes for CSARGDGVGKLFF.

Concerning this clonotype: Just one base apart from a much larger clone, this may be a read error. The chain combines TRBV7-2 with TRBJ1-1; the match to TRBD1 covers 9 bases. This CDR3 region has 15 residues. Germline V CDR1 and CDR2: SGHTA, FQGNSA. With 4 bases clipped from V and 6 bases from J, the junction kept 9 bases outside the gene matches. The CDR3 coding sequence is TGTGCCAGCAGCTCAGGGGGAGGACAGGGGTCTGAAGCTTTCTTT. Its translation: CASSSGGGQGSEAFF.

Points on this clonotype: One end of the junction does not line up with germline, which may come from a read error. The CDR3 loop reads CASSLGGVNTEACF. CDR3 coding DNA: TGTGCCAGCAGCTTGGGGGGGGTGAACACTGAAGCTTGCTTT. The rearrangement links TRBV7-9 to TRBJ1-1, with D perhaps matching TRBD1 (5 bases). The CDR3 contains 14 residues. Per the germline V gene, CDR1 is SEHNR and CDR2 is FQNEAQ (reference sequence). The full variable domain, rest sourced from reference TRBV7-9 and TRBJ1-1, is DTGVSQNPRHKITKRGQNVTFRCDPISEHNRLYWYRQTLGQGPEFLTYFQNEAQLEKSRLLSDRFSAERPKGSFSTLEIQRTEQGDSAMYLCASSLGGVNTEACFGQGTRLTVV.

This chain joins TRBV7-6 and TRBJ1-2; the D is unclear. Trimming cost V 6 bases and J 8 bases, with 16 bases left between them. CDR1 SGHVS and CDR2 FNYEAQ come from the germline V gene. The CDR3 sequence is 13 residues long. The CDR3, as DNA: TGTGCCAGCAGTCTCCGGGCCCCCGGAGGCTACACCTTC. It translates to CASSLRAPGGYTF.

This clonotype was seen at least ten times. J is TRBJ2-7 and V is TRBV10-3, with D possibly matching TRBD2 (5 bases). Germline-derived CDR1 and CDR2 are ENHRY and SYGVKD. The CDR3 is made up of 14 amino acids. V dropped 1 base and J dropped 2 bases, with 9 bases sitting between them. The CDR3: CAISEFEGPYEQYF. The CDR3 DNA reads TGTGCCATCAGTGAGTTTGAGGGTCCCTACGAGCAGTACTTC.

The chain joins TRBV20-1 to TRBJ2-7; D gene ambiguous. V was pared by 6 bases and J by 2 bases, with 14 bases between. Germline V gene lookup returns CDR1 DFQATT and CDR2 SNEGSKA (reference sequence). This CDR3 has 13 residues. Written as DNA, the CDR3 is TGCAGTGCCGAGCAAGGGTCGCCCTACGAGCAGTACTTC. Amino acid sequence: CSAEQGSPYEQYF.